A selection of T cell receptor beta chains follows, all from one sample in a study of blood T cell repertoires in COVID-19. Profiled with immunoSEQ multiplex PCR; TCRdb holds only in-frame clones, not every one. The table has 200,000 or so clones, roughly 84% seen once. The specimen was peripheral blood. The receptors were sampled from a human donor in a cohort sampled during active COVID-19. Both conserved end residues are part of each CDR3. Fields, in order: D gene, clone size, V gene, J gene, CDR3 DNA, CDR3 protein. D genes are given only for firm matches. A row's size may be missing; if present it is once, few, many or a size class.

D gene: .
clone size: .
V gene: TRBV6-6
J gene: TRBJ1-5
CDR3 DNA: TGTGCCAGCACCCAAGGACAAAATAGCAATCAGCCCCAGCATTTT
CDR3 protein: CASTQGQNSNQPQHF

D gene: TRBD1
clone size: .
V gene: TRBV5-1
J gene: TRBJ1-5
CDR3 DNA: TGCGCCAGCAGCTTGGGGCCAACAGGGGACCAGCCCCAGCATTTT
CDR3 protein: CASSLGPTGDQPQHF

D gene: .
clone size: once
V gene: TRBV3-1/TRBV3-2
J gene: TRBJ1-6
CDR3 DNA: TGTGCCAGCAGCTATGGAGTGACAGAGGCACCCCTCCACTTT
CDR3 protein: CASSYGVTEAPLHF

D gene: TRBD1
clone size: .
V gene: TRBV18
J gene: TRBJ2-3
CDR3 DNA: TGTGCCAGCTCACCGTTCGAAAGGGACAGGGGGGCAGATACGCAGTATTTT
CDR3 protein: CASSPFERDRGADTQYF

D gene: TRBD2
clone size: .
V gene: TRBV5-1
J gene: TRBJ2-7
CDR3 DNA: TGCGCCAGCAGCTCCGAGCGGGAGGGGGGGTACGAGCAGTACTTC
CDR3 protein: CASSSEREGGYEQYF

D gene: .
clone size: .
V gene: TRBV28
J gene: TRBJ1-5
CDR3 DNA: TGTGCCAGCAGTTCCGGAAATGGAGGGTTTAGCAATCAGCCCCAGCATTTT
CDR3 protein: CASSSGNGGFSNQPQHF

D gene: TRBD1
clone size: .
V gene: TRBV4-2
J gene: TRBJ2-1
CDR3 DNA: TGTGCCAGCAGCCAAGATCTTGTGGGACGGGACAGTAATGAGCAGTTCTTC
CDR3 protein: CASSQDLVGRDSNEQFF

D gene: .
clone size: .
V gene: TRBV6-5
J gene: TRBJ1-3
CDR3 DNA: TGTGCCAGCAGTTATTCCCTGATGCGAGGAAACACCATATATTTT
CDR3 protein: CASSYSLMRGNTIYF

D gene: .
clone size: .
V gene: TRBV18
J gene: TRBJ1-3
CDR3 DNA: TGTGCCAGCTCACCGGTACCCACAGGGAACCCTGGAAACACCATATATTTT
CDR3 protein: CASSPVPTGNPGNTIYF

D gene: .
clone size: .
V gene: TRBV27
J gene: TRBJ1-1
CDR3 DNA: TGTGCCAGCAGTTCCTGGGGGGACGCGGGGCCCACTGAAGCTTTCTTT
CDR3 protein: CASSSWGDAGPTEAFF

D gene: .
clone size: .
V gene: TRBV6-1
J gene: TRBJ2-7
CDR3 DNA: TGTGCCAGCAGTGAAGAAAGAAGTACTACCTACGAGCAGTACTTC
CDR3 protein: CASSEERSTTYEQYF

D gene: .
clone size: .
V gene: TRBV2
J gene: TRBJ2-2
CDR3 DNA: TGTGCCAGCAGCCAACAACGAACCACCGGGGAGCTGTTTTTT
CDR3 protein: CASSQQRTTGELFF

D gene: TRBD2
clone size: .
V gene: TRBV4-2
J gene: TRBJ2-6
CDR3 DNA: TGTGCCAGCAGCCAAGATGGGACTAGCAGTTCTGGGGCCAACGTCCTGACTTTC
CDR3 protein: CASSQDGTSSSGANVLTF

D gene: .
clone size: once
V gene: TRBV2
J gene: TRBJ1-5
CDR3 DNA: TGTGCCAGCAGATTGGACAGTGACTCCTTTAGCAATCAGCCCCAGCATTTT
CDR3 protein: CASRLDSDSFSNQPQHF

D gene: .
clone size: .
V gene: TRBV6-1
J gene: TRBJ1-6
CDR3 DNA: TGTGCCAGCAGTGAATACGGGGCACCCCTCCACTTT
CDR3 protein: CASSEYGAPLHF

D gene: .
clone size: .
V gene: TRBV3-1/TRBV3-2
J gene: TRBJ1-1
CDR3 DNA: TGTGCCAGCAGCCCTCGGGGCACTGAAGCTTTCTTT
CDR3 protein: CASSPRGTEAFF